Here is one T cell receptor (beta chain) with its context. The antigen is undetermined. Other DNA sequences in this specimen translate into the identical CDR3. These data belong to a study of shared clonotypes between healthy human individuals. Study results and caveats: Generation of non-shared clonotypes was less probable than generation of clonotypes shared by all four donors. Rarefaction gave evidence that sorted-subset sequencing remained incomplete despite large depth. Between a handful of donors, naive CD4 clonotypes were shared at a level of approximately 5%.

Assay used: immunoSEQ multiplex PCR; TCRdb lists only in-frame clones, some missing. The data hold nearly 2 million clones, with less than 95% observed a single time. Germline CDR1 and CDR2: GTSNPN and SVGIG (reference sequence). The V end lost 2 bases, the J end lost 6 bases, and 7 bases lay between the germline ends. This CDR3 region has 11 residues. The naive CD8 subset, CD45RO-negative cells positively selected for CCR7, excluded terminally differentiated effector memory CD45RA+ cells. The sample comprised naive CD8+ T cells sorted from blood. The origin of this receptor is a man in his late teens or twenties in good health. The chain couples TRBV30 to TRBJ1-1, with D possibly being TRBD1 (5 bases). DNA for the CDR3: TGTGCCTGGAGTCCGGGACCTGAAGCTTTCTTT. This gives the protein CAWSPGPEAFF.